This T cell receptor beta chain appears in the sequencing data of a study of T cell changes during pregnancy in multiple sclerosis. Assay used: immunoSEQ multiplex PCR; TCRdb lists only in-frame clones, some missing. The repertoire has roughly 84,000 clones, about 94% of them found once; the top ten carry roughly 1.4%. The CDR3 totals 14 residues. The trim removed 4 bases at V and 6 bases at J, leaving 4 bases unmatched. Germline CDR1 reads MDHEN; CDR2 reads SYDVKM. The sequencing here drew on peripheral blood, taken in the third trimester of pregnancy. The V gene is TRBV28, the J gene TRBJ2-2; 8 positions agree with TRBD2. The clonotype originates from a female donor in good health, enrolled as a control in a pregnancy study. CDR3 nucleotides: TGTGCCAGCAGTTCGTTGACTAGCGCCGGGGAGCTGTTTTTT. Translating gives CASSSLTSAGELFF.